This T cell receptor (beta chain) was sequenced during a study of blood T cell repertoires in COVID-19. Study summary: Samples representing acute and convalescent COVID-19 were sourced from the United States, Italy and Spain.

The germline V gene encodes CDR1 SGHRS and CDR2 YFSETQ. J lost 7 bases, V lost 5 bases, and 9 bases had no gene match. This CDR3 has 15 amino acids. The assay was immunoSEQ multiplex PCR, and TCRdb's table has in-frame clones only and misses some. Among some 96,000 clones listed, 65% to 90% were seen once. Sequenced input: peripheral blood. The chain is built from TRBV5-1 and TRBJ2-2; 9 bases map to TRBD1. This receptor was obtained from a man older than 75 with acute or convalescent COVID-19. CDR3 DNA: TGCGCCAGCAGATTAGGCGGGACAGGGTTCGGGGAGCTGTTTTTT. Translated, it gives CASRLGGTGFGELFF.